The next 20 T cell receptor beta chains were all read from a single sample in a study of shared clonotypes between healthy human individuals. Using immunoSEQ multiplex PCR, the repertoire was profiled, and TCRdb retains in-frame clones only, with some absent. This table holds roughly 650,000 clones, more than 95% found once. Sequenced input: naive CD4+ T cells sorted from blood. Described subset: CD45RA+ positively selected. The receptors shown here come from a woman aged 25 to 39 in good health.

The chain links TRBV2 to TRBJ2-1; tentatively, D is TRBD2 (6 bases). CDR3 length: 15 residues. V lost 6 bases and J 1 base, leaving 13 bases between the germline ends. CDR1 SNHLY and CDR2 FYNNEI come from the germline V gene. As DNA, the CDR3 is TGTGCCAGCAGAGGGACTTTCCTTTCCTACAATGAGCAGTTCTTC. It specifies CASRGTFLSYNEQFF. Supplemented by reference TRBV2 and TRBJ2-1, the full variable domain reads EPEVTQTPSHQVTQMGQEVILRCVPISNHLYFYWYRQILGQKVEFLVSFYNNEISEKSEIFDDQFSVERPDGSNFTLKIRSTKLEDSAMYFCASRGTFLSYNEQFFGPGTRLTVL.

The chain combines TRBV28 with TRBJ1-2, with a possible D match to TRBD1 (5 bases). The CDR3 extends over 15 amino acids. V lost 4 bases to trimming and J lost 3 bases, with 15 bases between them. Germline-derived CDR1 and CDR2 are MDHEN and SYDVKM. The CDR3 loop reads CASSWALGGDYGYTF. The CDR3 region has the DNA TGTGCCAGCAGTTGGGCTTTGGGGGGAGACTATGGCTACACCTTC.

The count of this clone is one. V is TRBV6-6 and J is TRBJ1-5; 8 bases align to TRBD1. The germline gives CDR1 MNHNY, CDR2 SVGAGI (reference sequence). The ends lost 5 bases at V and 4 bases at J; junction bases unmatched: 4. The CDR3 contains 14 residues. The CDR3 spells CASSGQGTNQPQHF. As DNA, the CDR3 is TGTGCCAGCAGTGGACAGGGCACTAATCAGCCCCAGCATTTT.

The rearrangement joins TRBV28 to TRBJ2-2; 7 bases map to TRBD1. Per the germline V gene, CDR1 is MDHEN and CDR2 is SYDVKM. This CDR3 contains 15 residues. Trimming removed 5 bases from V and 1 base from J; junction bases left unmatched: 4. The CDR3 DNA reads TGTGCCAGCAGTAAAAACAGGGGGAACACCGGGGAGCTGTTTTTT. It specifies CASSKNRGNTGELFF.

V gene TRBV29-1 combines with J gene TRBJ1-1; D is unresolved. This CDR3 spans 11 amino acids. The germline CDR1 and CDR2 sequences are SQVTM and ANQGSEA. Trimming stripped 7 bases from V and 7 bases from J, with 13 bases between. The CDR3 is CSAEGGGEAFF. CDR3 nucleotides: TGCAGCGCCGAGGGTGGAGGTGAAGCTTTCTTT.

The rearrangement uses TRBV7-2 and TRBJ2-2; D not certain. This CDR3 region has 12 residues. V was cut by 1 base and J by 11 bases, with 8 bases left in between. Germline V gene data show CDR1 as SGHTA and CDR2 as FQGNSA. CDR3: CASSLVTPELFF. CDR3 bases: TGTGCCAGCAGCTTAGTAACCCCCGAGCTGTTTTTT.

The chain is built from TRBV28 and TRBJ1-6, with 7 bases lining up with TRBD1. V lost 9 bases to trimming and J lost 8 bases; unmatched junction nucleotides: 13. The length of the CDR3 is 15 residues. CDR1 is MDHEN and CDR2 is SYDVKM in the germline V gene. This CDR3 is CASKDSRGVDSPLHF. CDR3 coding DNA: TGTGCCAGTAAGGACTCCAGGGGGGTTGATTCACCCCTCCACTTT. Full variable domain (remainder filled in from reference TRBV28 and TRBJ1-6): DVKVTQSSRYLVKRTGEKVFLECVQDMDHENMFWYRQDPGLGLRLIYFSYDVKMKEKGDIPEGYSVSREKKERFSLILESASTNQTSMYLCASKDSRGVDSPLHFGNGTRLTVT.

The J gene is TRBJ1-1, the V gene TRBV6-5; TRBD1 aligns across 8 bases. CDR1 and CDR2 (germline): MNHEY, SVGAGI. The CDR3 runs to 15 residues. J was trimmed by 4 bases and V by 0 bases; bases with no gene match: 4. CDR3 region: CASSYSTGVGTEAFF. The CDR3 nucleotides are TGTGCCAGCAGTTACTCGACAGGGGTGGGCACTGAAGCTTTCTTT.

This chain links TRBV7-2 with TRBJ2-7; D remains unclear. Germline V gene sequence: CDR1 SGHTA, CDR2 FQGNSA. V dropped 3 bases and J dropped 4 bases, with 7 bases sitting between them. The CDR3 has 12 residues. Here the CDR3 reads CASSFSVYEQYF. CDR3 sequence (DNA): TGTGCCAGCAGCTTCTCGGTGTACGAGCAGTACTTC. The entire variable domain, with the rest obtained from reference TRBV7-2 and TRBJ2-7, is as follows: GAGVSQSPSNKVTEKGKDVELRCDPISGHTALYWYRQSLGQGLEFLIYFQGNSAPDKSGLPSDRFSAERTGGSVSTLTIQRTQQEDSAVYLCASSFSVYEQYFGPGTRLTVT.

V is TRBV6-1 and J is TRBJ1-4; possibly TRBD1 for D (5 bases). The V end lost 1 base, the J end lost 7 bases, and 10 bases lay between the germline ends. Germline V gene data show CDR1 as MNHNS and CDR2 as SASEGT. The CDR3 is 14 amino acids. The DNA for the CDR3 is TGTGCCAGCAGTGAAGACGGGGGGTTTGAAAAACTGTTTTTT. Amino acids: CASSEDGGFEKLFF.

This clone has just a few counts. The CDR3: CASSFDRGGYTF. Written as DNA, the CDR3 is TGTGCCAGCAGCTTTGACAGGGGCGGCTACACCTTC. V usage is TRBV7-9 and J usage is TRBJ1-2, with 8 bases identical to TRBD1. Trimming removed 3 bases from V and 8 bases from J; junction bases left unmatched: 2. The CDR3 length is 12 residues. Germline V lookup: CDR1 SEHNR, CDR2 FQNEAQ (reference sequence).

The CDR3 region has the DNA TGTGCCAGCAGCCCAGGTCCCGGTTTAACTAATGAAAAACTGTTTTTT. This translates into CASSPGPGLTNEKLFF. The chain links TRBV7-2 to TRBJ1-4, with unresolved D. CDR1 is SGHTA and CDR2 is FQGNSA in the germline V gene. V was pared by 5 bases and J by 1 base, with 14 bases between. This CDR3 has 16 residues.

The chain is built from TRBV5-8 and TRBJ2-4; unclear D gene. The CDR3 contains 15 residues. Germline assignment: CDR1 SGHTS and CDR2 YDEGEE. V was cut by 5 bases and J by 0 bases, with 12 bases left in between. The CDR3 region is CASSPGRIAKNIQYF. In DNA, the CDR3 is TGTGCCAGCAGTCCGGGCCGGATAGCCAAAAACATTCAGTACTTC.

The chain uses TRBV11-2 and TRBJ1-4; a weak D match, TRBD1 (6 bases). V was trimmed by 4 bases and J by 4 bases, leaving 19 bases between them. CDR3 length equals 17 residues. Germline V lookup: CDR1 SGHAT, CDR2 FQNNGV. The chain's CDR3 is CASSSRSLGGRNEKLFF. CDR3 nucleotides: TGTGCCAGCAGCTCCCGTAGCCTAGGGGGACGTAATGAAAAACTGTTTTTT.

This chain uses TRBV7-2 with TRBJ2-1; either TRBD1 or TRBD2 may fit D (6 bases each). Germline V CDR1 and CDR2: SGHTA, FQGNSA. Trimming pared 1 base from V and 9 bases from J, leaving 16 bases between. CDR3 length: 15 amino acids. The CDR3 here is CASSLGQGRFGEQFF. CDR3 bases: TGTGCCAGCAGCTTAGGTCAGGGGAGGTTCGGTGAGCAGTTCTTC.

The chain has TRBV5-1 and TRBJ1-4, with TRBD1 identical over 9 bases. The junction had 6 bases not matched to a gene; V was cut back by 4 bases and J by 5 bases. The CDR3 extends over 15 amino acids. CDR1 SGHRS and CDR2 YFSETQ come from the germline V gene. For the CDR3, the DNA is TGCGCCAGCAGCCGCGGGACAGGGCCAAATGAAAAACTGTTTTTT. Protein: CASSRGTGPNEKLFF. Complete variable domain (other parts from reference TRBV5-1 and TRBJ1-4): KAGVTQTPRYLIKTRGQQVTLSCSPISGHRSVSWYQQTPGQGLQFLFEYFSETQRNKGNFPGRFSGRQFSNSRSEMNVSTLELGDSALYLCASSRGTGPNEKLFFGSGTQLSVL.

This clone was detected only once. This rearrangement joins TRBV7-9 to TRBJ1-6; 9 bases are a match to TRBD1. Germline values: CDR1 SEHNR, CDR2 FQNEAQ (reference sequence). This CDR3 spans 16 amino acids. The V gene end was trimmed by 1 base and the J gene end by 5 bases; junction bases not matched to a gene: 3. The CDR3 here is CASSLVGQGNNSPLHF. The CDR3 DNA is TGTGCCAGCAGCTTAGTGGGACAGGGAAATAATTCACCCCTCCACTTT. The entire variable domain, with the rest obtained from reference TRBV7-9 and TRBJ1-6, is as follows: DTGVSQNPRHKITKRGQNVTFRCDPISEHNRLYWYRQTLGQGPEFLTYFQNEAQLEKSRLLSDRFSAERPKGSFSTLEIQRTEQGDSAMYLCASSLVGQGNNSPLHFGNGTRLTVT.

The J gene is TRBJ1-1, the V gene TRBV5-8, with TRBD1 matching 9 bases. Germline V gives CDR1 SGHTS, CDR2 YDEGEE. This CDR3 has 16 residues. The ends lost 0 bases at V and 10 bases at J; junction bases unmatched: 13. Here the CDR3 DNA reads TGTGCCAGCAGCTTGGGCGGACAGGGGACCACTGAAGTAGCTTTCTTT. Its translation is CASSLGGQGTTEVAFF.

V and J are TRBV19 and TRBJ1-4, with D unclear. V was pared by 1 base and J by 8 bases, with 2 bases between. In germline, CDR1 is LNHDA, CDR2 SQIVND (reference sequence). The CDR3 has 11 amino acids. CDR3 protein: CASSIGEKLFF. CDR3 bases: TGTGCCAGTAGTATAGGAGAAAAACTGTTTTTT. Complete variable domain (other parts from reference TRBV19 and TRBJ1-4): DGGITQSPKYLFRKEGQNVTLSCEQNLNHDAMYWYRQDPGQGLRLIYYSQIVNDFQKGDIAEGYSVSREKKESFPLTVTSAQKNPTAFYLCASSIGEKLFFGSGTQLSVL.

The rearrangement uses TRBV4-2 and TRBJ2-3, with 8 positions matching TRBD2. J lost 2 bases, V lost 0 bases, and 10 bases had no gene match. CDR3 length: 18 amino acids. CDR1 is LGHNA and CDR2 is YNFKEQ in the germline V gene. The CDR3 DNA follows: TGTGCCAGCAGCCAAGAGGGGTGGCAACTAGCGGTCACAGATACGCAGTATTTT. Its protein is CASSQEGWQLAVTDTQYF.